This T cell receptor (beta chain) is drawn from a study of cytomegalovirus exposure and HLA in healthy donors. Study findings and constraints: The authors later linked a missense DCLRE1C variant to TCR beta V- and J-gene trimming.

PCR amplification relied on 60 Vbeta primers (plus 13 Jbeta primers). The protocol was immunoSEQ multiplex PCR, while the TCRdb copy is restricted to in-frame clones and leaves out a portion. Seen here are under 150,000 clones, about 80% observed once, and the top ten hold about 2.9%. The donors were healthy bone marrow donors. As concerns this clone: What it binds is unknown.

V shed 3 bases, J shed 5 bases, and the junction held 1 base outside the gene matches. The CDR3 has 14 amino acids. Germline-derived CDR1 and CDR2 are MRHNA and SNTAGT. This clonotype originated in a boy aged 2 to 9 in good health and CMV-seronegative. The source material was PBMCs. The chain combines TRBV6-4 with TRBJ2-2; 9 bases are a match to TRBD2. CDR3 sequence: CASSETSGTGELFF. CDR3 nucleotide sequence: TGTGCCAGCAGTGAAACTAGCGGGACCGGGGAGCTGTTTTTT.